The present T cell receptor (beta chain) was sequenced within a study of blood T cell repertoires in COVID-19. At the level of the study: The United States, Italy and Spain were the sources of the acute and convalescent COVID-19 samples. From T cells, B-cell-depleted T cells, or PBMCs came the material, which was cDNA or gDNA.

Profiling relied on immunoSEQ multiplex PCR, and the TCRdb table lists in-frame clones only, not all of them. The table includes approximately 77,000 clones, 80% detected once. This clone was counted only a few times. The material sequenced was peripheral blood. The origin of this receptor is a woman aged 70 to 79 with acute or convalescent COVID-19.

The CDR3 here is CASTVEGRTEAFF. In DNA, the CDR3 is TGTGCCAGCACGGTAGAAGGGAGGACTGAAGCTTTCTTT. J is TRBJ1-1 and V is TRBV7-9; D gene uncertain. The CDR3 runs 13 residues. Trimming took 7 bases from V and 5 from J, leaving 14 bases between them. Germline CDR1 is SEHNR and CDR2 is FQNEAQ (reference sequence). Full variable domain (missing parts from reference TRBV7-9 and TRBJ1-1): DTGVSQNPRHKITKRGQNVTFRCDPISEHNRLYWYRQTLGQGPEFLTYFQNEAQLEKSRLLSDRFSAERPKGSFSTLEIQRTEQGDSAMYLCASTVEGRTEAFFGQGTRLTVV.